This T cell receptor (beta chain) was identified during a study of T cells in Graves' hyperthyroidism and ophthalmopathy. What was amplified from RNA transcripts were TCR beta CDR3 regions. The HTBI primer set was used in a first-round RT-PCR of the TCR CDR3. TCRdb recomputed calls from the multiplex PCR reads with MiXCR, one row per CDR3 protein. The sample consists of fewer than 800,000 distinct CDR3 sequences, roughly 15% of them appearing once. The PBMCs were taken from roughly 9.3 ml of fresh peripheral blood. CDR3 length: 17 residues. Germline CDR1 and CDR2: KGHSH and LQKENI. V gave up 3 bases and J gave up 8 bases; unmatched junction bases: 18. The sample holds many counts of this clonotype. The antigen is not known. General observations from the study: Ophthalmopathy and stable hyperthyroidism were told apart by a 13 V-J model. Most expanded thyroid clonotypes above 0.001 recurred in blood. Ophthalmopathy, which appeared later, was predicted by the model a median about 6.8 months before onset.

The source of this sequence is a young man with Graves' hyperthyroidism. Sequenced material: blood. The rearrangement links TRBV18 to TRBJ1-2, with TRBD1 matching over 7 bases. CDR3 in DNA: TGTGCCAGCTCACCTATCGAGCTTTTCCGGGACAGTCGAGGCTACACCTTC. It encodes CASSPIELFRDSRGYTF.